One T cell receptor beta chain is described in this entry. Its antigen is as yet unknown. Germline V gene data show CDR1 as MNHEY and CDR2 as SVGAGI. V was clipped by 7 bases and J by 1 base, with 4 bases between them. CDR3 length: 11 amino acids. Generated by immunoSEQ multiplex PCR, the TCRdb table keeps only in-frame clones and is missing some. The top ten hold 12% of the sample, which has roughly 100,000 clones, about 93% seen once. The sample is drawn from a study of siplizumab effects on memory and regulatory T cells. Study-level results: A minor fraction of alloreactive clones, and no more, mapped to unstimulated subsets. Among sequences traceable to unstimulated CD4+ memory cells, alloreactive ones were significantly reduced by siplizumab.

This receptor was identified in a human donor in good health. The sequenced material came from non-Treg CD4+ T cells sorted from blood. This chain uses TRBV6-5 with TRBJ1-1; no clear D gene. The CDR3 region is CASIENTEAFF. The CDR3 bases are TGTGCCAGCATTGAGAACACTGAAGCTTTCTTT.